This T cell receptor beta chain originates from a study of T cells after yellow fever vaccination. Study-wide results and caveats: Within FACS-sorted repertoires, abundant clonotypes contaminating from the bulk population could be present.

A single record per CDR3 protein comes from TCRdb applying MiXCR to the 5' RACE reads. The sample lists hundreds of thousands of distinct CDR3 sequences; 8% to 10% were seen once. For this clonotype: Its antigen is not identified.

Per germline, CDR1 LGHNT and CDR2 FRNRAP. This CDR3 region has 14 residues. Between the trimmed V and J ends, which lost 6 bases and 0 bases, there was a span of 8 bases. This chain links TRBV12-5 with TRBJ1-4, with D hard to call. Sequenced material: PBMCs, taken on the day of the first yellow fever vaccination. The TCR was taken from a man aged 18 to 29 who received the YFV17D yellow fever vaccine. CDR3 nucleotides: TGTGCTAGTGGACCGGGCTCAACTAATGAAAAACTGTTTTTT. Translating it yields CASGPGSTNEKLFF.